This is a list of T cell receptor beta chains from one sample in a study of blood T cell repertoires in COVID-19. Assay used: immunoSEQ multiplex PCR; TCRdb lists only in-frame clones, some missing. The sample shows more than 300,000 clones, more than 70% of them seen only once. The sample comprised peripheral blood. The receptors derive from a woman between 25 and 40 years old with COVID-19, enrolled during active disease. Each CDR3 is given with its conserved first and last residue. D genes are given only for firm matches. Some rows have no size entry. The others give once, few or many, or a class for an expanded clone.

d_call j_call v_call clone_size cdr3_aa cdr3_nt
TRBD2 TRBJ2-3 TRBV6-1 . CASSERGSGSTDTQYF TGTGCCAGCAGTGAGAGGGGTAGCGGGAGCACAGATACGCAGTATTTT
. TRBJ1-1 TRBV9 . CASSVGRERGTEAFF TGTGCCAGCAGCGTAGGGAGGGAGAGGGGCACTGAAGCTTTCTTT
. TRBJ1-1 TRBV10-1 once CASSESGRQENTEAFF TGCGCCAGCAGTGAGTCAGGGCGACAGGAGAACACTGAAGCTTTCTTT
TRBD1 TRBJ1-1 TRBV25-1 . CASSELQGITEAFF TGTGCCAGCAGTGAACTACAGGGGATCACTGAAGCTTTCTTT
. TRBJ1-1 TRBV11-2 . CASSLDLGRVIVDTEAFF TGTGCCAGCAGCTTAGATCTGGGCAGGGTTATAGTGGACACTGAAGCTTTCTTT
TRBD1 TRBJ1-1 TRBV19 once CASSIREQGARAFF TGTGCCAGTAGTATACGGGAACAGGGGGCTCGGGCTTTCTTT
TRBD1 TRBJ2-7 TRBV18 . CASSPSTGGLSYEQYF TGTGCCAGCTCACCCTCGACAGGGGGACTTTCCTACGAGCAGTACTTC
. TRBJ2-7 TRBV24-1 . CATSDPQDSYEQYF TGTGCCACCAGTGACCCCCAGGACTCCTACGAGCAGTACTTC
TRBD1 TRBJ2-7 TRBV13 . CASSLGGGGTGPYEQYF TGTGCCAGCAGCTTAGGAGGCGGAGGGACAGGACCCTACGAGCAGTACTTC
. TRBJ2-7 TRBV15 . CATSRERTAYEQYF TGTGCCACCAGCAGAGAACGCACAGCCTACGAGCAGTACTTC
TRBD2 TRBJ2-1 TRBV24-1 . CATSGTSGSQNEQFF TGTGCCACCAGCGGGACTAGCGGGAGTCAAAATGAGCAGTTCTTC
TRBD2 TRBJ2-7 TRBV28 . CASNVAGRAPYEQYF TGTGCCAGCAACGTAGCGGGACGGGCGCCCTACGAGCAGTACTTC
TRBD2 TRBJ2-5 TRBV2 . CASSVGLAGGGGETQYF TGTGCCAGCAGTGTCGGGCTAGCGGGAGGGGGAGGGGAGACCCAGTACTTC
TRBD2 TRBJ2-1 TRBV6-6 . CASSSIAGGPNEQFF TGTGCCAGCAGTTCCATAGCGGGAGGGCCAAATGAGCAGTTCTTC
. TRBJ2-5 TRBV5-8 once CASSLERGGTQYF TGTGCCAGCAGCTTGGAGAGGGGAGGGACCCAGTACTTC
. TRBJ1-1 TRBV5-1 . CASSQDSGDTEAFF TGCGCCAGCAGCCAGGACAGTGGCGACACTGAAGCTTTCTTT
. TRBJ2-5 TRBV7-2 . CASSSQRLETQYF TGTGCCAGCAGCTCCCAGAGGCTTGAGACCCAGTACTTC
. TRBJ2-1 TRBV7-9 . CASSLGMRNEQFF TGTGCCAGCAGCTTAGGTATGCGCAATGAGCAGTTCTTC
TRBD1 TRBJ2-2 TRBV27 . CASSLDRTGGITGELFF TGTGCCAGCAGTTTAGATCGGACAGGGGGCATCACCGGGGAGCTGTTTTTT
TRBD2 TRBJ2-2 TRBV2 . CASRNSGGRDTGELFF TGTGCCAGCCGGAATAGCGGGGGGCGGGACACCGGGGAGCTGTTTTTT
. TRBJ2-3 TRBV5-5 . CASSLAGSRRTDTQYF TGTGCCAGCAGCTTGGCCGGGAGCCGGAGGACAGATACGCAGTATTTT
. TRBJ1-5 TRBV3-1/TRBV3-2 . CASSQDRRGARQPQHF TGTGCCAGCAGCCAAGATCGTCGGGGGGCGCGGCAGCCCCAGCATTTT
TRBD1 TRBJ2-3 TRBV9 . CASSVEGQGPVGDTQYF TGTGCCAGCAGCGTAGAGGGACAGGGGCCTGTAGGGGATACGCAGTATTTT
TRBD2 TRBJ2-5 TRBV12-5 . CASGLATSGQETQYF TGTGCTAGTGGTTTGGCCACTAGCGGACAAGAGACCCAGTACTTC
. TRBJ2-7 TRBV27 . CASSSLSPNYEQYF TGTGCCAGCAGTTCCCTATCCCCGAACTACGAGCAGTACTTC
. TRBJ2-7 TRBV3-1/TRBV3-2 . CASSQDIVGAREQYF TGTGCCAGCAGCCAAGATATTGTAGGGGCTCGGGAGCAGTACTTC
. TRBJ1-3 TRBV9 . CASSVAPGEGAGNTIYF TGTGCCAGCAGCGTAGCCCCCGGGGAGGGCGCGGGAAACACCATATATTTT
TRBD1 TRBJ2-7 TRBV6-6 few CASRYQGAYEQYF TGTGCCAGCAGGTATCAGGGGGCCTACGAGCAGTACTTC
. TRBJ1-1 TRBV7-8 . CASSLDGGARTEAFF TGTGCCAGCAGCTTAGATGGGGGGGCGCGCACTGAAGCTTTCTTT
. TRBJ2-5 TRBV13 . CASSSRQNQETQYF TGTGCCAGCAGCTCCAGACAAAACCAAGAGACCCAGTACTTC
TRBD2 TRBJ2-7 TRBV6-6 . CASSPAGGPREQYF TGTGCCAGCAGTCCAGCGGGAGGGCCAAGGGAGCAGTACTTC
TRBD1 TRBJ1-6 TRBV7-2 . CARPQGSGNSPLHF TGTGCCAGACCACAGGGGTCTGGGAATTCACCCCTCCACTTT
. TRBJ1-2 TRBV2 . CASGSGRVYGYTF TGTGCCAGCGGGTCAGGGAGGGTCTATGGCTACACCTTC
. TRBJ2-1 TRBV30 . CALAVSSYNEQFF TGTGCCTTAGCGGTAAGCTCCTACAATGAGCAGTTCTTC
. TRBJ2-1 TRBV5-5 . CASSLGPAEYNEQFF TGTGCCAGCAGCCTGGGACCCGCGGAGTACAATGAGCAGTTCTTC
. TRBJ1-1 TRBV6-5 . CASSYTGNTEAFF TGTGCCAGCAGTTACACAGGGAACACTGAAGCTTTCTTT
TRBD2 TRBJ2-1 TRBV6-2/TRBV6-3 . CASSLWRGNEQFF TGTGCCAGCAGCCTCTGGCGGGGGAATGAGCAGTTCTTC
TRBD1 TRBJ2-1 TRBV5-5 . CASSLGQATYNEQFF TGTGCCAGCAGCCTCGGACAGGCCACCTACAATGAGCAGTTCTTC
TRBD1 TRBJ2-7 TRBV10-3 once CAISDGTAYEQYF TGTGCCATCAGTGACGGGACAGCCTACGAGCAGTACTTC
TRBD1 TRBJ2-7 TRBV5-1 . CASSLDWDRPYEQYF TGCGCCAGCAGCCTGGACTGGGACAGACCCTACGAGCAGTACTTC
. TRBJ2-7 TRBV4-2 once CASSQAVGGKAYEQYF TGTGCCAGCAGCCAAGCAGTCGGGGGAAAGGCCTACGAGCAGTACTTC
TRBD2 TRBJ2-7 TRBV6-5 . CASSYKTSGRLYEQYF TGTGCCAGCAGTTATAAGACTAGCGGGAGACTTTACGAGCAGTACTTC
TRBD2 TRBJ2-7 TRBV19 . CASSATSGRGSYEQYF TGTGCCAGTAGTGCGACTAGCGGGAGGGGCTCCTACGAGCAGTACTTC
TRBD1 TRBJ1-1 TRBV28 . CASSFRRGHTEAFF TGTGCCAGCAGTTTCCGCAGGGGGCACACTGAAGCTTTCTTT
. TRBJ1-1 TRBV2 . CASSRQAIQNTEAFF TGTGCCAGCAGTCGACAGGCGATCCAGAACACTGAAGCTTTCTTT
TRBD2 TRBJ2-1 TRBV11-3 . CASVASGREEFF TGTGCCTCTGTTGCCAGCGGGAGAGAAGAGTTCTTC
. TRBJ2-5 TRBV5-1 . CASSLEDWEQETQYF TGCGCCAGCAGCTTGGAGGACTGGGAACAAGAGACCCAGTACTTC
TRBD1 TRBJ1-2 TRBV6-6 once CASRGQGNYGYTF TGTGCCAGCAGAGGACAGGGGAACTATGGCTACACCTTC
. TRBJ1-2 TRBV3-1/TRBV3-2 . CASSPERGRGYTF TGTGCCAGCAGCCCCGAGAGAGGCCGGGGCTACACCTTC
TRBD2 TRBJ2-7 TRBV5-5 . CASRLSHLRETSYEQYF TGTGCCAGCAGACTTAGCCACTTGCGGGAGACCTCCTACGAGCAGTACTTC
TRBD2 TRBJ2-4 TRBV6-6 . CASSGLAGAKNIQYF TGTGCCAGCAGTGGATTAGCGGGAGCCAAAAACATTCAGTACTTC
. TRBJ2-2 TRBV7-9 . CASSLASGLSGELFF TGTGCCAGCAGCTTAGCGTCGGGACTGAGCGGGGAGCTGTTTTTT
. TRBJ2-1 TRBV12-3/TRBV12-4 . CASSLGSYNEQFF TGTGCCAGCAGTTTAGGGAGCTACAATGAGCAGTTCTTC
TRBD1 TRBJ2-5 TRBV28 . CASSPWTGQETQYF TGTGCCAGCAGTCCTTGGACAGGCCAAGAGACCCAGTACTTC
TRBD1 TRBJ2-7 TRBV7-8 . CASSPKGARSMYEQYF TGTGCCAGCAGCCCAAAGGGGGCTAGAAGTATGTACGAGCAGTACTTC
. TRBJ1-4 TRBV11-3 . CASSLGVYEKLFF TGTGCCAGCAGCTTAGGAGTTTATGAAAAACTGTTTTTT
. TRBJ2-7 TRBV30 . CAWSVPGSSYEQYF TGTGCCTGGAGTGTACCGGGGAGCTCCTACGAGCAGTACTTC
. TRBJ1-1 TRBV4-1 . CASSPSTKSSTEAFF TGCGCCAGCAGCCCTTCAACCAAGTCGAGCACTGAAGCTTTCTTT
. TRBJ2-2 TRBV5-1 . CASSLELLAGELFF TGCGCCAGCAGCTTGGAGTTGTTAGCCGGGGAGCTGTTTTTT